This T cell receptor (beta chain) was documented in a study of post-analysis software for immune sequencing data. For the study at large: The study covered relapsing-remitting, secondary progressive and progressive-relapsing courses of multiple sclerosis. General study findings and limits: The study found TRBV5-6, TRBV5-1 and TRBV20-1 among five TRBV segments more frequent in patients than controls.

In regard to this clonotype: The antigen remains undetermined.

From germline, CDR1 is SEHNR and CDR2 FQNEAQ (reference sequence). The CDR3 runs 15 residues. V shed 1 base, J shed 6 bases, and the junction held 5 bases outside the gene matches. Libraries were made from TCR beta cDNA, and they carried unique molecular identifiers. TCRdb recomputed calls from the PCR reads with MiXCR, one row per CDR3 protein. The data contain more than 450,000 distinct CDR3 sequences, roughly 34% of them singletons. The V gene is TRBV7-9, the J gene TRBJ2-1; TRBD2 matches at 8 bases. Sequenced material: blood. This receptor was obtained from a girl aged 2 to 17 with multiple sclerosis. The CDR3 DNA is TGTGCCAGCAGCTTAGATCTGGGGACTAGCAATGAGCAGTTCTTC. Translated, it gives CASSLDLGTSNEQFF.